Shown below are 21 T cell receptor beta chains from a single sample sequenced in a study of blood T cell repertoires in COVID-19. Repertoires were generated with immunoSEQ multiplex PCR, while TCRdb's copy carries only in-frame clones and drops some. This table holds over 140,000 clones, 80% to 85% found once. The source material was peripheral blood. These receptor sequences come from an older woman with acute or convalescent COVID-19.

The chain combines TRBV6-6 with TRBJ2-7; 9 positions match TRBD2. The J segment lost 3 bases and the V segment lost 7 bases, leaving 7 bases of the junction unmatched. Germline V lookup: CDR1 MNHNY, CDR2 SVGAGI (reference sequence). This CDR3 comprises 14 residues. The CDR3 reads CASTLAGANYEQYF. The DNA of the CDR3 is TGTGCCAGCACTTTAGCGGGGGCAAACTACGAGCAGTACTTC.

This clone was seen more than once but under ten times. The chain uses TRBV28 and TRBJ1-2; 8 nucleotides align to TRBD1. V was pared by 5 bases and J by 4 bases, with 9 bases of the junction left unmatched. Germline lookup yields CDR1 MDHEN and CDR2 SYDVKM. The length of the CDR3 is 15 residues. For the CDR3, the DNA is TGTGCCAGCAGTGACTGGGGACAGGCGGCCTATGGCTACACCTTC. Its translation: CASSDWGQAAYGYTF.

This clone is a singleton in its sample. This chain connects TRBV4-3 to TRBJ1-6; D is ambiguous. Trimming removed 1 base from V and 4 bases from J, with 5 bases in between. There are 14 residues in the CDR3. The germline V gene encodes CDR1 LGHNA and CDR2 YSLEER. CDR3 nucleotides: TGCGCCAGCAGCCAAGTTTTATATAATTCACCCCTCCACTTT. Protein sequence: CASSQVLYNSPLHF.

In this sample, this clone turned up a few times. J is TRBJ2-6 and V is TRBV11-3; unclear D gene. CDR1 and CDR2 (germline): SGHNT, YENEEA. Trimming shortened V by 0 bases and J by 1 base, and 7 bases separated the two germline ends. The length of the CDR3 is 16 residues. This CDR3 is CASSLDMTSGANVLTF. The CDR3 DNA is TGTGCCAGCAGCTTAGATATGACATCTGGGGCCAACGTCCTGACTTTC.

The chain joins TRBV28 to TRBJ1-2; D not certain. The germline V gene encodes CDR1 MDHEN and CDR2 SYDVKM. Trimming shortened V by 3 bases and J by 5 bases, and 4 bases separated the two germline ends. This CDR3 contains 11 residues. The CDR3 protein is CASSLSYGYTF. The CDR3 DNA reads as TGTGCCAGCAGTTTGTCGTATGGCTACACCTTC.

This chain uses TRBV20-1 with TRBJ1-1; tentatively, D is TRBD1 (5 bases). The germline V and J ends were trimmed by 6 bases and 7 bases, with 12 bases remaining between them. This CDR3 comprises 11 residues. Per the germline V gene, CDR1 is DFQATT and CDR2 is SNEGSKA (reference sequence). CDR3 DNA: TGCAGTGCAAGCGGGACGGGTGAAGCTTTCTTT. It yields the protein CSASGTGEAFF.

This clone has only one observation. This rearrangement joins TRBV9 to TRBJ2-3, with D maybe TRBD1 (6 bases). The CDR3 consists of 14 residues. The germline V gene encodes CDR1 SGDLS and CDR2 YYNGEE. Trimming removed 4 bases from V and 2 bases from J, with 11 bases in between. The CDR3 DNA reads as TGTGCCAGCAGCAACAGGGACCCCACAGATACGCAGTATTTT. Its protein product is CASSNRDPTDTQYF. Together with reference TRBV9 and TRBJ2-3, the CDR3 gives the full variable domain: DSGVTQTPKHLITATGQRVTLRCSPRSGDLSVYWYQQSLDQGLQFLIQYYNGEERAKGNILERFSAQQFPDLHSELNLSSLELGDSALYFCASSNRDPTDTQYFGPGTRLTVL.

The chain couples TRBV12-5 to TRBJ2-7, with 8 bases that match TRBD1. The germline V gene has CDR1 LGHNT and CDR2 FRNRAP. The CDR3 sequence is 15 residues long. Germline trimming cut 0 bases from V and 5 bases from J; bases unmatched to any gene: 6. The CDR3 nucleotides are TGTGCTAGTGGTTTGGTACGGACAGGGTGGCACGAGCAGTACTTC. It yields the protein CASGLVRTGWHEQYF. The variable domain in full, completed from reference TRBV12-5 and TRBJ2-7, reads DARVTQTPRHKVTEMGQEVTMRCQPILGHNTVFWYRQTMMQGLELLAYFRNRAPLDDSGMPKDRFSAEMPDATLATLKIQPSEPRDSAVYFCASGLVRTGWHEQYFGPGTRLTVT.

This clone has more than one count but fewer than ten. The genes are TRBV19 and TRBJ1-2; D is perhaps TRBD1 (5 bases). The germline gives CDR1 LNHDA, CDR2 SQIVND (reference sequence). The V end lost 5 bases, the J end lost 4 bases, and 14 bases lay between the germline ends. The CDR3 length is 14 residues. CDR3 protein: CASSRDFSSYGYTF. The CDR3 nucleotides are TGTGCCAGTAGTCGGGACTTCTCTAGCTATGGCTACACCTTC.

The J gene is TRBJ2-1, the V gene TRBV4-2; TRBD2 agrees at 9 bases. Losses at the gene ends were 1 base for V and 2 bases for J; bases not matched to a gene: 12. CDR1 and CDR2 from the germline V gene are LGHNA and YNFKEQ. The CDR3 contains 19 residues. CDR3 protein: CASSQALGAGGTTYNEQFF. DNA of the CDR3: TGTGCCAGCAGCCAAGCCCTGGGAGCGGGAGGAACAACCTACAATGAGCAGTTCTTC.

This clone was picked up a small number of times. The chain carries TRBV2 and TRBJ2-7; 9 nucleotides match TRBD2. V shed 2 bases and J 2 bases; nucleotides not matched to a gene: 19. CDR1 and CDR2 (germline): SNHLY, FYNNEI. This CDR3 contains 20 residues. The chain's CDR3 is CASSESGVGTSLIRTYEQYF. The CDR3 DNA reads as TGTGCCAGCAGTGAATCGGGGGTCGGGACTAGCCTAATACGAACCTACGAGCAGTACTTC.

The gene calls are TRBV7-9 and TRBJ1-2; D remains unclear. Germline CDR1 reads SEHNR; CDR2 reads FQNEAQ (reference sequence). The CDR3 spans 13 residues. V was pared by 1 base and J by 4 bases, with 7 bases between. CDR3 amino acids: CASSLGRFYGYTF. CDR3 nucleotide sequence: TGTGCCAGCAGCTTAGGGAGATTCTATGGCTACACCTTC.

This sequence joins TRBV9 and TRBJ1-4; a possible D gene is TRBD1 (6 bases). Germline V CDR1 and CDR2: SGDLS, YYNGEE. V dropped 4 bases and J dropped 3 bases, with 16 bases sitting between them. The CDR3 has 16 amino acids. CDR3 sequence reads: CASSPNPTGSNEKLFF. The CDR3 DNA reads TGTGCCAGCAGCCCCAACCCGACAGGCTCTAATGAAAAACTGTTTTTT.

This clone came up once. The chain has TRBV6-5 and TRBJ1-5, with D unresolved. V was clipped by 2 bases and J by 7 bases, with 9 bases between them. CDR3 length equals 13 residues. The germline V gene encodes CDR1 MNHEY and CDR2 SVGAGI. The CDR3 is CASSYGPSQPQHF. The CDR3 DNA reads TGTGCCAGCAGTTACGGGCCTTCGCAGCCCCAGCATTTT.

This clone was counted a few times. V and J are TRBV5-5 and TRBJ2-1, with TRBD2 matching over 14 bases. V gave up 7 bases and J gave up 6 bases; unmatched junction bases: 9. This CDR3 has 16 residues. Germline V gives CDR1 SGHKS, CDR2 YYEKEE (reference sequence). CDR3 residues: CASEGLAGVRGNEQFF. The CDR3, as DNA: TGTGCCAGCGAGGGACTAGCGGGAGTCAGAGGCAATGAGCAGTTCTTC.

The chain combines TRBV9 with TRBJ2-3; 12 positions agree with TRBD2. This CDR3 has 17 amino acids. CDR1 is SGDLS, CDR2 YYNGEE, per germline. Trimming took 3 bases from V and 5 from J; bases not matched to a gene: 10. CDR3: CASSGTTGLAGVDTQYF. The DNA for the CDR3 is TGTGCCAGCAGCGGGACAACGGGACTAGCGGGTGTAGATACGCAGTATTTT.

The CDR3 protein is CASSSYPAQGLLGYTF. The DNA of the CDR3 is TGTGCCAGCAGTTCTTACCCCGCACAGGGGTTGCTTGGCTACACCTTC. This chain uses TRBV27 with TRBJ1-2; 7 bases are shared with TRBD1. The CDR3 totals 16 residues. CDR1 is MNHEY and CDR2 is SMNVEV in the germline V gene (reference sequence). The V segment lost 4 bases and the J segment 7 bases; nucleotides outside the gene matches: 15.

The chain has TRBV21-1 and TRBJ2-1; the table's D call of TRBD1 was not tested on the DNA. TRBV21-1 is a pseudogene segment. The CDR3 is made up of 12 amino acids. CDR3 amino acids: CASSTYTGLQFF. As DNA, the CDR3 is TGTGCCAGCAGCACTTACACAGGATTACAGTTCTTC.

A few counts support this clone. This rearrangement joins TRBV5-6 to TRBJ2-7; TRBD2 matches 11 bases. From germline, CDR1 is SGHDT and CDR2 YYEEEE. The CDR3 consists of 17 residues. J gave up 3 bases and V 0 bases, and 8 bases lay outside the gene matches. The CDR3 nucleotides are TGTGCCAGCAGCTTGGTATCACTAGCGGGAGCTGTCTACGAGCAGTACTTC. This translates into CASSLVSLAGAVYEQYF.

This clone was observed a few times. This chain joins TRBV27 and TRBJ1-4; 10 nucleotides align to TRBD1. V lost 5 bases and J lost 5; bases outside the gene matches: 2. The V gene's germline CDR1 is MNHEY and CDR2 SMNVEV (reference sequence). The CDR3 length is 14 residues. CDR3 coding DNA: TGTGCCAGCAGTAAGGACAGGGGGAATGAAAAACTGTTTTTT. Translated, it gives CASSKDRGNEKLFF.

The V gene is TRBV4-2, the J gene TRBJ2-3; 10 bases map to TRBD2. V lost 0 bases, J lost 2 bases, and 8 bases stayed unmatched. The CDR3 contains 18 residues. Looked up from germline, CDR1 is LGHNA and CDR2 is YNFKEQ. The CDR3 coding sequence is TGTGCCAGCAGCCAAGAAGTCCTAGCGGGAGTTACCACAGATACGCAGTATTTT. It codes for CASSQEVLAGVTTDTQYF.